This entry features one T cell receptor (beta chain) sequence. Its antigen is not known. The data were obtained in a study of a mutant IDH1 vaccine in newly diagnosed glioma. For the study at large: Sex distribution of treated patients was about 60% male and about 38% female; mean age was around 42 years. Regarding the study as a whole: Overall, just under 95% of patients had vaccine-induced immune responses. Variations in leading peripheral T cell clonotypes appeared to have no connection with pseudoprogression.

Time point indicated: week 11, during vaccination. It was 300 ug of mutant IDH1 20-mer peptide that made up each vaccine dose, given with topical imiquimod. The protocol was immunoSEQ multiplex PCR, while the TCRdb copy is restricted to in-frame clones and leaves out a portion. The data contain some 23,000 clones, under 80% of them singletons. The sequences come from peripheral blood mononuclear cells (PBMCs), collected from a glioma patient whose treatment included an IDH1 peptide vaccine. This clonotype was obtained from a young man with glioma. Some clones in this sample may be carry-over from other donors' samples.

Here the CDR3 DNA reads TGTGCCAGCAGCTTGTGGACACTTGAAAAACTGTTTTTT. It yields the protein CASSLWTLEKLFF. The chain combines TRBV7-2 with TRBJ1-4, with D possibly matching TRBD1 (5 bases). Trimming took off 3 bases at V and 7 bases at J, with 9 bases between the two ends. Germline assignment: CDR1 SGHTA and CDR2 FQGNSA. This CDR3 is 13 amino acids long.